The clone carrying this T cell receptor (beta chain) was counted once. The data stem from a study of blood T cell repertoires in COVID-19. Study background: COVID-19 samples from acute and convalescent phases originated in the United States, Italy and Spain. From T cells, B-cell-depleted T cells, or PBMCs came the material, which was cDNA or gDNA.

Study processing details: Reference gene primer amplification yielded estimated nucleated cell counts. Generated by immunoSEQ multiplex PCR, the TCRdb table keeps only in-frame clones and is missing some. D and trimming come from the DNA, and the V and J calls and clone size come from that table. This table has about 64,000 clones, about 76% appearing once. The CDR3 loop spans 14 amino acids. After removal of 6 bases from V and 3 bases from J, the junction contained 8 bases not matched to a gene. The germline gives CDR1 SQVTM, CDR2 ANQGSEA. The V and J genes are TRBV29-1 and TRBJ2-1; 7 nucleotides agree with TRBD1. Sequenced input: peripheral blood. The TCR was taken from a human donor in a cohort sampled during active COVID-19. CDR3 coding DNA: TGCAGCGTAAACGGGCAGGGGGACTACAATGAGCAGTTCTTC. Residues: CSVNGQGDYNEQFF.